Each of the 7 T cell receptor beta chains below was sequenced from the same sample in a study of blood T cell repertoires in COVID-19. Assay: immunoSEQ multiplex PCR; the TCRdb copy retains only in-frame clones and omits some. The sample includes under 150,000 clones, 70% to 85% seen only once; the top ten take less than 9%. The sample comprised peripheral blood. The receptors originated from a man aged 70-80 years with active or convalescent COVID-19.

V is TRBV7-9 and J is TRBJ1-2; 10 nucleotides agree with TRBD1. This CDR3 is built from 16 residues. The germline V gene has CDR1 SEHNR and CDR2 FQNEAQ (reference sequence). J gave up 6 bases and V 4 bases, and 11 bases lay outside the gene matches. The DNA of the CDR3 is TGTGCCAGCAGCTCACCAATACAGACAGGGGGCGATGGCTACACCTTC. Its translation: CASSSPIQTGGDGYTF.

The V call is TRBV4-2, the J call TRBJ2-1; 11 nucleotides agree with TRBD1. J gave up 8 bases and V 1 base, and 4 bases lay outside the gene matches. This CDR3 contains 15 residues. The germline V gene encodes CDR1 LGHNA and CDR2 YNFKEQ. In DNA, the CDR3 is TGTGCCAGCAGCCAAGGAGGACAGGGGGCGGATGAGCAGTTCTTC. Translating gives CASSQGGQGADEQFF.

The CDR3 loop reads CASSQLLLLAVYNEQFF. CDR3 nucleotide sequence: TGTGCCAGCAGCCAACTACTTTTACTAGCCGTTTACAATGAGCAGTTCTTC. This chain joins TRBV3-1 (or the pseudogene TRBV3-2) and TRBJ2-1; D is perhaps TRBD2 (6 bases). Germline lookup yields CDR1 LGHDT and CDR2 YNNKEL (reference sequence). V lost 2 bases, J lost 4 bases, and 18 bases lay in between. The CDR3 has 17 residues.

The V gene is TRBV4-1, the J gene TRBJ1-1; D not resolved. Between the trimmed V and J ends, which lost 0 bases and 4 bases, there was a span of 12 bases. The germline V gene encodes CDR1 MGHRA and CDR2 YSYEKL. CDR3 length equals 15 residues. CDR3 amino acids: CASSQERWAGTEAFF. The CDR3 DNA follows: TGCGCCAGCAGCCAAGAGCGATGGGCAGGCACTGAAGCTTTCTTT.

The chain employs TRBV7-9 and TRBJ1-4; TRBD1 aligns across 7 bases. The length of the CDR3 is 15 residues. With V trimmed by 3 bases and J by 5 bases, 6 bases remained unmatched. Germline V gives CDR1 SEHNR, CDR2 FQNEAQ (reference sequence). The CDR3 spells CASSFTGVENEKLFF. The CDR3 region has the DNA TGTGCCAGCAGCTTTACAGGGGTCGAGAATGAAAAACTGTTTTTT.

This clone came up a few times. V and J are TRBV6-2 or TRBV6-3 and TRBJ2-5; possible D gene TRBD2, 6 bases. V lost 2 bases and J 0 bases, leaving 10 bases between the germline ends. This CDR3 is built from 15 residues. The germline V gene encodes CDR1 MNHEY and CDR2 SVGEGT. The CDR3 nucleotides read TGTGCCAGCAGTTACGTAGCGGCGTACCAAGAGACCCAGTACTTC. This sequence encodes CASSYVAAYQETQYF.

The chain links TRBV14 to TRBJ2-7, with D maybe TRBD2 (5 bases). With 3 bases removed from V and 3 bases from J, the gap between germline ends came to 15 bases. The germline CDR1 and CDR2 sequences are SGHDN and FVKESK. The length of the CDR3 is 15 residues. Written as DNA, the CDR3 is TGTGCCAGCAGCCAGGCAGGAGGATTCTTCTACGAGCAGTACTTC. Its protein product is CASSQAGGFFYEQYF.